Given below is one TCR beta chain in context. The antigen remains undetermined. The sample comes from a study of cytotoxic CD8 clonotypes in ibrutinib-treated CLL. Study results and caveats: Baseline clonality was higher than in age-matched healthy donors and moved in step with circulating CD8+ T-cell counts. Few clonotypes were public, and these shrank or held steady under treatment. The study sampled sustained-remission and progressing patients at different times.

The CDR3 sequence is 14 residues long. V shed 4 bases and J shed 4 bases, with 12 bases lying between them. Germline CDR1 and CDR2: SGHTS and YDEGEE. Depth targeted 1 in 200,000 to 1 in 1 million T cells, averaging about 9.2x coverage per clonotype. Assay: immunoSEQ multiplex PCR; the TCRdb copy retains only in-frame clones and omits some. Of about 39,000 clones in the sample, about two thirds were seen once. V is TRBV5-8 and J is TRBJ1-5; D is possibly TRBD1 (5 bases). The sequence was collected from a human donor with chronic lymphocytic leukemia. The sample in question was PBMCs, obtained at disease progression, from a patient treated with ibrutinib. The CDR3 nucleotides read TGTGCCAGCAGCCCGGGACTGAGTAATCAGCCCCAGCATTTT. Translated, it gives CASSPGLSNQPQHF.